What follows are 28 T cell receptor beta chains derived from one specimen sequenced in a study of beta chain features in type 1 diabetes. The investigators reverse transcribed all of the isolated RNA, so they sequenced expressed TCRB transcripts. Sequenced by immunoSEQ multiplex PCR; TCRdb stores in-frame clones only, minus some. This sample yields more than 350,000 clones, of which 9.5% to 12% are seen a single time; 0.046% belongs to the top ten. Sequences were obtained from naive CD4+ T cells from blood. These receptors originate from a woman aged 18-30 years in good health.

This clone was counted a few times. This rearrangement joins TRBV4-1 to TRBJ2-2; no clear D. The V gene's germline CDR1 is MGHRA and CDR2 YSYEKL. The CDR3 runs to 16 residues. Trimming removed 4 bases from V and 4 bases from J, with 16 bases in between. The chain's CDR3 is CASSLNQVVGTGELFF. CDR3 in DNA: TGCGCCAGCAGCCTAAATCAGGTTGTTGGCACCGGGGAGCTGTTTTTT.

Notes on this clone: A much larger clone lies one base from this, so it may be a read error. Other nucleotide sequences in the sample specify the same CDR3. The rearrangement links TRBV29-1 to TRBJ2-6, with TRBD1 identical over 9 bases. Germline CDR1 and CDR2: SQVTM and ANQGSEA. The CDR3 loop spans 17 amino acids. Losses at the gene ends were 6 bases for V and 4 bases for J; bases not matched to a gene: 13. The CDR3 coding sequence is TGCAGCGTCACTGGGGGACAGGGTTCCGGGGGGGCCAACGTCCTGACTTTC. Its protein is CSVTGGQGSGGANVLTF. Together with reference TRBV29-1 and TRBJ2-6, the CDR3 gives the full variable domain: SAVISQKPSRDICQRGTSLTIQCQVDSQVTMMFWYRQQPGQSLTLIATANQGSEATYESGFVIDKFPISRPNLTFSTLTVSNMSPEDSSIYLCSVTGGQGSGGANVLTFGAGSRLTVL.

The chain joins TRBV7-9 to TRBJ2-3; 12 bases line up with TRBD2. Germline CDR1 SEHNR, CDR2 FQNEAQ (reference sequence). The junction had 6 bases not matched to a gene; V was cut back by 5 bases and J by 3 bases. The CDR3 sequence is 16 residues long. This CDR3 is CASSPQLAGGTDTQYF. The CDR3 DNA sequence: TGTGCCAGCAGCCCCCAGCTAGCGGGAGGGACAGATACGCAGTATTTT.

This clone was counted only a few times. CDR3 DNA: TGTGCCAGCAGTTATCGGACGCATTCCTACGAGCAGTACTTC. It yields the protein CASSYRTHSYEQYF. The rearrangement uses TRBV27 and TRBJ2-7; no clear D. Trimming took off 4 bases at V and 1 base at J, with 11 bases between the two ends. Germline V lookup: CDR1 MNHEY, CDR2 SMNVEV (reference sequence). The CDR3 length is 14 residues.

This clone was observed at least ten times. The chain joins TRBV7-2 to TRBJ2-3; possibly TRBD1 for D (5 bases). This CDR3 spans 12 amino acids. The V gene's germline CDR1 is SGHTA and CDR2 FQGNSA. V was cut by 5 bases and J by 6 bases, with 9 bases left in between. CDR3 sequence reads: CASSRRGDTQYF. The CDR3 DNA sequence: TGTGCCAGCAGCCGTAGGGGCGATACGCAGTATTTT.

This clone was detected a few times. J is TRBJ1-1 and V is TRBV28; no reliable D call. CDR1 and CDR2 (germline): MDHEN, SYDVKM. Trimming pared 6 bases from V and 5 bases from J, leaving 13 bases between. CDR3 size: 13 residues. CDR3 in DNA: TGTGCCAGCAGACAGCCCGCGGGGACTGAAGCTTTCTTT. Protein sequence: CASRQPAGTEAFF.

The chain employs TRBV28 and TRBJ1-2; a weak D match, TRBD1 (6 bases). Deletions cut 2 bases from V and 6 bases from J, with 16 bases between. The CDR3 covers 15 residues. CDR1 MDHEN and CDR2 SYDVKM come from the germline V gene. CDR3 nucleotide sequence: TGTGCCAGCAGTTTAACAGACCTGAGGACAGATGGCTACACCTTC. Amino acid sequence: CASSLTDLRTDGYTF.

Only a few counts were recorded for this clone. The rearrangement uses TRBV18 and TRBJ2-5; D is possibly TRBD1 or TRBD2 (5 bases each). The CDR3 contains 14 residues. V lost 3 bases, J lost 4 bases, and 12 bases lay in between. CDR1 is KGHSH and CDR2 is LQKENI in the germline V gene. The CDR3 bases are TGTGCCAGCTCACCTCTAGGGGACCCAGAGACCCAGTACTTC. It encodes CASSPLGDPETQYF.

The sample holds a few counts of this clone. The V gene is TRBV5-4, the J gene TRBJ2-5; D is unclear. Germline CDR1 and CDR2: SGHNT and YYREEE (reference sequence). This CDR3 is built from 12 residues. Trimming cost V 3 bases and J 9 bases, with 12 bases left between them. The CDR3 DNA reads TGTGCCAGCAGCTATCCAAGAGACGCCCAGTACTTC. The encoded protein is CASSYPRDAQYF.

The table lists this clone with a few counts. Here the CDR3 reads CASSYSKGHEQYV. The CDR3 DNA reads as TGTGCCAGCAGTTACTCGAAGGGCCACGAGCAGTACGTC. The chain couples TRBV6-5 to TRBJ2-7; D unclear. V was cut by 0 bases and J by 5 bases, with 8 bases left in between. The CDR3 runs to 13 residues. Germline CDR1 reads MNHEY; CDR2 reads SVGAGI.

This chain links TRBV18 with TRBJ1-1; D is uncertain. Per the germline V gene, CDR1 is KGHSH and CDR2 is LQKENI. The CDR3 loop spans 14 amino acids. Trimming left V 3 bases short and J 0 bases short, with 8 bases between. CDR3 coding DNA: TGTGCCAGCTCACCCGGACGGTTGAACACTGAAGCTTTCTTT. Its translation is CASSPGRLNTEAFF.

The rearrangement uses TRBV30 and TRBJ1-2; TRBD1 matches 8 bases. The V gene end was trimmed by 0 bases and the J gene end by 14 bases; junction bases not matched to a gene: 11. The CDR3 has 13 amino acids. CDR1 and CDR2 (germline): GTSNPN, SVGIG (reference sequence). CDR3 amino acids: CAWSVTGQVTRTF. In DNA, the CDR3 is TGTGCCTGGAGTGTAACGGGACAGGTGACTAGGACCTTC.

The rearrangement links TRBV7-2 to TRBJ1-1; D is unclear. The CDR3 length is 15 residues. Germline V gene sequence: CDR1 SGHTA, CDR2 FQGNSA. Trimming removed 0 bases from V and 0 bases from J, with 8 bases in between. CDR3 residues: CASSLAGSLNTEAFF. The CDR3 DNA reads TGTGCCAGCAGCTTAGCGGGCAGTTTGAACACTGAAGCTTTCTTT.

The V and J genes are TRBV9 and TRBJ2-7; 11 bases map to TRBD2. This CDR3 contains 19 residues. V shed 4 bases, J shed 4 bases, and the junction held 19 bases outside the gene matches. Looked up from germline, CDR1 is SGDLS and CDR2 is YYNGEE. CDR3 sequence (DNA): TGTGCCAGCAGCCCCCACCAGGGGGGGGTGACTAGCGGGATATACGAGCAGTACTTC. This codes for CASSPHQGGVTSGIYEQYF.

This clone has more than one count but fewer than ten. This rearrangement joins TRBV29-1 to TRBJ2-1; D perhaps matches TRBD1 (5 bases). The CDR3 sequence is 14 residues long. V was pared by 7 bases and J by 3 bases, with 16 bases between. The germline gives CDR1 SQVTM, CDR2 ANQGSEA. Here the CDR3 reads CSAKQAPDYNEQFF. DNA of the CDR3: TGCAGCGCAAAACAGGCCCCGGACTACAATGAGCAGTTCTTC.

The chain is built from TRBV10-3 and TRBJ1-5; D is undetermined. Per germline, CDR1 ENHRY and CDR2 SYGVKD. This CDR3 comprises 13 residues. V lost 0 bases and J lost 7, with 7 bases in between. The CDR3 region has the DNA TGTGCCATCAGTGAGTCGACGGCCCAGCCCCAGCATTTT. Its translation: CAISESTAQPQHF.

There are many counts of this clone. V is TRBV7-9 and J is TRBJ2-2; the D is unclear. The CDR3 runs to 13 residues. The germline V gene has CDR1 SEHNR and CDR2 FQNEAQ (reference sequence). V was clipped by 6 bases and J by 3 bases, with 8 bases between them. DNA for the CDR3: TGTGCCAGCAGTCTCTCCTACACCGGGGAGCTGTTTTTT. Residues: CASSLSYTGELFF.

CDR3 DNA: TGCAGCGTTGAACTGCCGGCCTACGAGCAGTACTTC. It encodes CSVELPAYEQYF. The chain uses TRBV29-1 and TRBJ2-5; D is unclear. The DNA end is a closer match to TRBJ2-7, so the J assignment may be wrong. The CDR3 is 12 amino acids. Germline values: CDR1 SQVTM, CDR2 ANQGSEA.

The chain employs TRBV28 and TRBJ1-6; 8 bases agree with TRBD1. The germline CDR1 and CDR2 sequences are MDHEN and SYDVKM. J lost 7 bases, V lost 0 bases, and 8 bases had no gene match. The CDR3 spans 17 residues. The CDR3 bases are TGTGCCAGCAGTTTATGGGAGCGGGACAGGAGGAATTCACCCCTCCACTTT. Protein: CASSLWERDRRNSPLHF.

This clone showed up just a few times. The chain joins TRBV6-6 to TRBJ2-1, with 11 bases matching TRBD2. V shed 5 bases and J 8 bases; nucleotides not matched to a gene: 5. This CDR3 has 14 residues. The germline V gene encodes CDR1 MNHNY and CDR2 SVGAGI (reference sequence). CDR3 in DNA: TGTGCCAGCAGTACTAGCGGGAGTCCGTATGAGCAGTTCTTC. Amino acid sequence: CASSTSGSPYEQFF.

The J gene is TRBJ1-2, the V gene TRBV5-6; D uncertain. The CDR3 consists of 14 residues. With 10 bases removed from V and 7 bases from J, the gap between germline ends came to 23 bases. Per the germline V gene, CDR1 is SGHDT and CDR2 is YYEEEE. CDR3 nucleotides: TGTGCCTCCCTAGGCGGCCCTTTGTGGGGTGGCTACACCTTC. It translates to CASLGGPLWGGYTF.

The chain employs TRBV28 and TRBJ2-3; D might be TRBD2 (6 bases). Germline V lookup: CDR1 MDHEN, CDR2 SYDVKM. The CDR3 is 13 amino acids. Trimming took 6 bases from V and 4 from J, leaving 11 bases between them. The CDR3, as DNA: TGTGCCAGCAGGCTGCGGGGTGCAGATACGCAGTATTTT. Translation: CASRLRGADTQYF.

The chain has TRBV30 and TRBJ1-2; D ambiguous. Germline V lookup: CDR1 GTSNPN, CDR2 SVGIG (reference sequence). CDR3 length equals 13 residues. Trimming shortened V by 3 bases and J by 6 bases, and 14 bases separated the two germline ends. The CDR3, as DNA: TGTGCCTGGAGCCCCCAAGGTGGACATGGCTACACCTTC. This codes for CAWSPQGGHGYTF.

CDR3 loop: CASSLIQGAKGNEQFF. CDR3 nucleotide sequence: TGTGCCAGCAGCCTCATACAGGGGGCCAAGGGTAATGAGCAGTTCTTC. This chain uses TRBV11-2 with TRBJ2-1; 9 bases map to TRBD1. The CDR3 runs 16 residues. Germline-derived CDR1 and CDR2 are SGHAT and FQNNGV. With 5 bases clipped from V and 7 bases from J, the junction kept 12 bases outside the gene matches.

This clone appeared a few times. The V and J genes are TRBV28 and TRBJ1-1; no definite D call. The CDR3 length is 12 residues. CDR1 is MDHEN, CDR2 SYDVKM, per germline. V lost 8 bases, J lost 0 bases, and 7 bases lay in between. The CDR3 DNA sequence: TGTGCCAGCTCCACACTGAACACTGAAGCTTTCTTT. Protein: CASSTLNTEAFF.

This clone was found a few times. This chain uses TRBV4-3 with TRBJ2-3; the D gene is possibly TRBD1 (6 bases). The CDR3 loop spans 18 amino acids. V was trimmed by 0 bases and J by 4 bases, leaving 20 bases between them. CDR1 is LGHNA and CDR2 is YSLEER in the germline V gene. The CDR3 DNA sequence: TGCGCCAGCAGCCAAGATATGACAGGTGGTGGAAGAGCAGATACGCAGTATTTT. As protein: CASSQDMTGGGRADTQYF.

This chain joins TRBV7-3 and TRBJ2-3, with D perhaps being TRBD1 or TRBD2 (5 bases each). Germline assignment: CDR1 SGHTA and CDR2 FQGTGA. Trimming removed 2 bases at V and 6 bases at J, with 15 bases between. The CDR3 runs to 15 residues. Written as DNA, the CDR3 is TGTGCCAGCAGCTTATTTGGGGCGGACTTTGATACGCAGTATTTT. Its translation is CASSLFGADFDTQYF.

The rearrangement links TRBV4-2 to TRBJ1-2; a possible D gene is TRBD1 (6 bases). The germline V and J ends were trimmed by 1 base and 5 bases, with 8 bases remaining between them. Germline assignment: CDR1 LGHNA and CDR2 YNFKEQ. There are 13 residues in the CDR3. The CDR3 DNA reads TGTGCCAGCAGCCAAGCTGACAGGTATGGCTACACCTTC. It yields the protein CASSQADRYGYTF.